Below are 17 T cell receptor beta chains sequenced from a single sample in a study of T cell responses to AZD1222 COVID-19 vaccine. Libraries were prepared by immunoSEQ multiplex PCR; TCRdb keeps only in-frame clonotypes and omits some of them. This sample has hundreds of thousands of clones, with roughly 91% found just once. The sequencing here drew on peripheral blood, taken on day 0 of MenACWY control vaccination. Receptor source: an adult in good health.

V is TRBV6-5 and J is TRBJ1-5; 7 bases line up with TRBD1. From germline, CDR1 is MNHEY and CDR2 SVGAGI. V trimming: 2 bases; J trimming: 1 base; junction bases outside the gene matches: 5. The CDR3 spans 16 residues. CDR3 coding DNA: TGTGCCAGCAGTTACCCGGGACAGAGGAGCAATCAGCCCCAGCATTTT. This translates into CASSYPGQRSNQPQHF.

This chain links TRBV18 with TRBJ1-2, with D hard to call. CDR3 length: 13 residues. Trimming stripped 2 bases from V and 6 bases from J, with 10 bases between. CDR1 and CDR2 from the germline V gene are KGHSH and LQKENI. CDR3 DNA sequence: TGTGCCAGCTCACCAACGACCGAGAATGGCTACACCTTC. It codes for CASSPTTENGYTF.

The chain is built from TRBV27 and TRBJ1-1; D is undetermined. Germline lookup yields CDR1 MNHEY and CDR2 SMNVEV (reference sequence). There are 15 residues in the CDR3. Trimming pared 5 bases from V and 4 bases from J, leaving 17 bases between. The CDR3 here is CASSPLTGRATEAFF. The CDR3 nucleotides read TGTGCCAGCAGTCCCTTGACGGGGAGGGCCACTGAAGCTTTCTTT.

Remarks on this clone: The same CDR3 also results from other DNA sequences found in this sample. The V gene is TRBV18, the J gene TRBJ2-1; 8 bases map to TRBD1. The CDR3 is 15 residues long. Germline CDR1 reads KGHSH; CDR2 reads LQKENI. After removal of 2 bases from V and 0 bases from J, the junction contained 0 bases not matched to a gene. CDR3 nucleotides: TGTGCCAGCTCACCAGGACAGGGCTCCTACAATGAGCAGTTCTTC. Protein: CASSPGQGSYNEQFF.

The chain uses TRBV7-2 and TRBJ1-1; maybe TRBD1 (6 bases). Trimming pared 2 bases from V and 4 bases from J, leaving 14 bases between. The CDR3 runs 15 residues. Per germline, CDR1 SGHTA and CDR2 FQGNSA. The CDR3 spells CASSLKGGQLTEAFF. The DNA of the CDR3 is TGTGCCAGCAGCTTAAAGGGAGGACAGCTCACTGAAGCTTTCTTT.

The DNA for the CDR3 is TGCGCCAGCAGCTTAGGAGTCCTGAACACTGAAGCTTTCTTT. Translation gives CASSLGVLNTEAFF. The J gene is TRBJ1-1, the V gene TRBV5-1, with unresolved D. Germline V gene data show CDR1 as SGHRS and CDR2 as YFSETQ. V was trimmed by 2 bases and J by 0 bases, leaving 8 bases between them. CDR3 length: 14 residues.

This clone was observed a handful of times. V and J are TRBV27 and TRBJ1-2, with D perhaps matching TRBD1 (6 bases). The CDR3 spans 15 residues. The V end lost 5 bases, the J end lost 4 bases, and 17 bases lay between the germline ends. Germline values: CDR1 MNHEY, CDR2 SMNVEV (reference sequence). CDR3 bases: TGTGCCAGCAGTCCCCGGCAGGGGCAGATCTATGGCTACACCTTC. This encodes CASSPRQGQIYGYTF.

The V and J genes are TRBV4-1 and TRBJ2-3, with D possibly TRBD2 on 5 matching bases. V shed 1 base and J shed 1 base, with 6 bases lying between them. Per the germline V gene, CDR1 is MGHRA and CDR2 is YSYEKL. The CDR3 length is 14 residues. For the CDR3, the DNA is TGCGCCAGCAGCCAAGTGGAGGGCACAGATACGCAGTATTTT. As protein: CASSQVEGTDTQYF.

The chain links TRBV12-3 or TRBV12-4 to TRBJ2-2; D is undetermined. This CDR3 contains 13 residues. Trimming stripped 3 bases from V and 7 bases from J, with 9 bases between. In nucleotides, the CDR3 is TGTGCCAGCAGTTTGCTCGTGGGCGGGGAGCTGTTTTTT. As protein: CASSLLVGGELFF.

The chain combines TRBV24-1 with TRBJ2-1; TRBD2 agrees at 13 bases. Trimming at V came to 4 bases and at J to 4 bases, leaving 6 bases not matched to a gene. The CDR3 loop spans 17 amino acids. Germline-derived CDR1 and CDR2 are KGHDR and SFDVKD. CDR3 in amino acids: CATSDTRLAGGYNEQFF. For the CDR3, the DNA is TGTGCCACCAGTGACACCAGACTAGCGGGGGGATACAATGAGCAGTTCTTC.

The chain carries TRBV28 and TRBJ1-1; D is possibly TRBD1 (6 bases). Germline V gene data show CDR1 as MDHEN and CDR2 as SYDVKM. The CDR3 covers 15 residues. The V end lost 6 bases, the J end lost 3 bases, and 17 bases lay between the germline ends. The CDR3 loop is CASRWRDTEYTEAFF. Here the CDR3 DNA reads TGTGCCAGCAGATGGCGGGACACCGAATACACTGAAGCTTTCTTT.

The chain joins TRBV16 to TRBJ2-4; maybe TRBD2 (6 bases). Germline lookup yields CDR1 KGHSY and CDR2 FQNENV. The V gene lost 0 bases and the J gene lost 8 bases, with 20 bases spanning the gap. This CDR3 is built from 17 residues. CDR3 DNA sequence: TGTGCCAGCAGCCAATCTGCGGCAGGGAGGACTACCGACATTCAGTACTTC. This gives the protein CASSQSAAGRTTDIQYF. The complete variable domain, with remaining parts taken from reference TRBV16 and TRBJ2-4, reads GEEVAQTPKHLVRGEGQKAKLYCAPIKGHSYVFWYQQVLKNEFKFLISFQNENVFDETGMPKERFSAKCLPNSPCSLEIQATKLEDSAVYFCASSQSAAGRTTDIQYFGAGTRLSVL.

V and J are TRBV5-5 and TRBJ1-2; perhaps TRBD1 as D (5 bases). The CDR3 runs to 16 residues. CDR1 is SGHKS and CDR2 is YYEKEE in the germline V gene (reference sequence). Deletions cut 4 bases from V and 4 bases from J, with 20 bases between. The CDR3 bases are TGTGCCAGCAGCGGGGGAGGAGGAAAAGGGCCCTATGGCTACACCTTC. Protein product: CASSGGGGKGPYGYTF.

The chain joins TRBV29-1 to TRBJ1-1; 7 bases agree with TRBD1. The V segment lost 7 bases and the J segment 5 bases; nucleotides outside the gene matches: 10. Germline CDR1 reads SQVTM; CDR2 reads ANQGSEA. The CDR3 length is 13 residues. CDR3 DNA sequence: TGCAGCGCCGTGAGACAGGGAGGGACTGAAGCTTTCTTT. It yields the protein CSAVRQGGTEAFF.

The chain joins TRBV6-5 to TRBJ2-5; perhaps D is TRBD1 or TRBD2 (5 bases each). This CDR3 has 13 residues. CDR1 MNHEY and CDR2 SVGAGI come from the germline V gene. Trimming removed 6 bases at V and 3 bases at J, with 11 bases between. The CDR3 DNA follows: TGTGCCAGCAGAGGGACGTTAAAAGAGACCCAGTACTTC. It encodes CASRGTLKETQYF.

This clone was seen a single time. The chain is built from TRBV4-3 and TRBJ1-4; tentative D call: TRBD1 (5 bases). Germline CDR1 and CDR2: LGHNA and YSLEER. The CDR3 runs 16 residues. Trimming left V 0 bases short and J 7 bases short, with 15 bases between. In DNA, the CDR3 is TGCGCCAGCAGCCAAGAGGGGAGGGGTTCCTCTGAAAAACTGTTTTTT. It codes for CASSQEGRGSSEKLFF.

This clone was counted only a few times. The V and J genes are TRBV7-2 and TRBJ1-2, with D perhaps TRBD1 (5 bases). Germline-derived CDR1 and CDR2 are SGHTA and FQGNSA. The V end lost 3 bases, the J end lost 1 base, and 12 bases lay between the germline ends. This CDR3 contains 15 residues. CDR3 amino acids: CASSLGLGVNYGYTF. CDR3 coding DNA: TGTGCCAGCAGCTTGGGGTTGGGGGTTAACTATGGCTACACCTTC. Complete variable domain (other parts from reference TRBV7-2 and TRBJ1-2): GAGVSQSPSNKVTEKGKDVELRCDPISGHTALYWYRQSLGQGLEFLIYFQGNSAPDKSGLPSDRFSAERTGGSVSTLTIQRTQQEDSAVYLCASSLGLGVNYGYTFGSGTRLTVV.